This passage covers 20 T cell receptor beta chains from one sample sequenced in a study of T cell responses to AZD1222 COVID-19 vaccine. The assay was immunoSEQ multiplex PCR, and TCRdb's table has in-frame clones only and misses some. The data show some 120,000 clones, 91% seen once. This material consisted of peripheral blood, taken on day 0 of AZD1222 vaccination. Every receptor here comes from an adult in good health.

The V gene is TRBV6-2 or TRBV6-3, the J gene TRBJ1-5, with TRBD1 matching 10 bases. The V and J ends lost 0 bases and 5 bases, in that order; junction bases with no gene match: 7. The CDR3 sequence is 17 residues long. Per the germline V gene, CDR1 is MNHEY and CDR2 is SVGEGT. For the CDR3, the DNA is TGTGCCAGCAGTTACTCAAGGACAGGGGGATTCTATCAGCCCCAGCATTTT. This gives the protein CASSYSRTGGFYQPQHF.

The gene calls are TRBV6-5 and TRBJ1-2; D not resolved. Between the trimmed V and J ends, which lost 7 bases and 3 bases, there was a span of 12 bases. The V gene's germline CDR1 is MNHEY and CDR2 SVGAGI. The CDR3 is made up of 13 amino acids. CDR3 DNA sequence: TGTGCCAGCAAAGCCGACGGCTACTATGGCTACACCTTC. Residues: CASKADGYYGYTF.

In nucleotides, the CDR3 is TGTGCCAGCACCGACAGGGTCGGGCTCGATGAAAAACTGTTTTTT. Residues: CASTDRVGLDEKLFF. The chain joins TRBV11-2 to TRBJ1-4; 7 bases are a match to TRBD1. The CDR3 is 15 residues long. V gave up 7 bases and J gave up 6 bases; unmatched junction bases: 11. Germline CDR1 reads SGHAT; CDR2 reads FQNNGV.

This chain connects TRBV2 to TRBJ1-1; 8 bases line up with TRBD1. With 3 bases clipped from V and 3 bases from J, the junction kept 9 bases outside the gene matches. The CDR3 is 16 amino acids. Germline loops: CDR1 SNHLY, CDR2 FYNNEI. CDR3 nucleotides: TGTGCCAGCAGTGACCAGCGGACAGGGCAGGACACTGAAGCTTTCTTT. This codes for CASSDQRTGQDTEAFF.

This clone has just one count. The chain couples TRBV11-2 to TRBJ1-4; D possibly corresponds to TRBD1 (6 bases). V shed 3 bases and J shed 8 bases, with 13 bases lying between them. The CDR3 extends over 14 amino acids. Looked up from germline, CDR1 is SGHAT and CDR2 is FQNNGV. The CDR3 spells CASSLIQGREKLFF. The CDR3 region has the DNA TGTGCCAGCAGCTTGATACAGGGAAGGGAAAAACTGTTTTTT.

This rearrangement joins TRBV2 to TRBJ2-1, with D possibly called TRBD1 or TRBD2 (6 bases each). The germline gives CDR1 SNHLY, CDR2 FYNNEI. The CDR3 length is 14 residues. The V end lost 5 bases, the J end lost 6 bases, and 14 bases lay between the germline ends. CDR3 in DNA: TGTGCCAGCAGTTATCGGGGGCTGAGCAATGAGCAGTTCTTC. Amino acid sequence: CASSYRGLSNEQFF.

V and J are TRBV18 and TRBJ2-7; TRBD2 agrees at 8 bases. After removal of 1 base from V and 4 bases from J, the junction contained 12 bases not matched to a gene. Germline CDR1 and CDR2: KGHSH and LQKENI. The CDR3 is made up of 17 amino acids. CDR3 bases: TGTGCCAGCTCACCACAAGTACTGAGCGGGGGCCAGTACGAGCAGTACTTC. Translating it yields CASSPQVLSGGQYEQYF.

This clone was detected only once. Written as DNA, the CDR3 is TGTGCCGCCAGGAGCTCCTACAATGAGCAGTTCTTC. This translates into CAARSSYNEQFF. V usage is TRBV27 and J usage is TRBJ2-1; no clear D gene. The CDR3 has 12 residues. Looked up from germline, CDR1 is MNHEY and CDR2 is SMNVEV (reference sequence). V lost 11 bases and J lost 0, with 8 bases in between.

The rearrangement joins TRBV7-2 to TRBJ1-1; D not resolved. Deletions cut 5 bases from V and 1 base from J, with 14 bases between. CDR3 size: 15 residues. Germline loops: CDR1 SGHTA, CDR2 FQGNSA. CDR3: CASSPHGAPNTEAFF. The CDR3 bases are TGTGCCAGCAGCCCGCACGGCGCCCCGAACACTGAAGCTTTCTTT.

The gene calls are TRBV5-8 and TRBJ1-5, with a tentative D call TRBD1 (5 bases). V lost 4 bases, J lost 5 bases, and 10 bases lay in between. The CDR3 spans 13 residues. Germline V lookup: CDR1 SGHTS, CDR2 YDEGEE. The CDR3 loop is CASSLDSYQPQHF. The DNA for the CDR3 is TGTGCCAGCAGCCTAGACAGCTATCAGCCCCAGCATTTT.

This chain connects TRBV12-3 or TRBV12-4 to TRBJ1-6; D is perhaps TRBD1 (6 bases). V shed 6 bases and J shed 5 bases, with 8 bases lying between them. The CDR3 totals 13 residues. The CDR3, as DNA: TGTGCCAGCAGGGACAGAGATAATTCACCCCTCCACTTT. This codes for CASRDRDNSPLHF.

Only one count was recorded for this clone. This rearrangement joins TRBV11-2 to TRBJ2-7; 8 bases map to TRBD2. In germline, CDR1 is SGHAT, CDR2 FQNNGV. The ends lost 2 bases at V and 3 bases at J; junction bases unmatched: 15. The CDR3 spans 18 residues. Written as DNA, the CDR3 is TGTGCCAGCAGCTTAACCCAGCGGGGGCCCTACGTTCGCTACGAGCAGTACTTC. Translating gives CASSLTQRGPYVRYEQYF. The complete variable domain, with remaining parts taken from reference TRBV11-2 and TRBJ2-7, reads EAGVAQSPRYKIIEKRQSVAFWCNPISGHATLYWYQQILGQGPKLLIQFQNNGVVDDSQLPKDRFSAERLKGVDSTLKIQPAKLEDSAVYLCASSLTQRGPYVRYEQYFGPGTRLTVT.

This chain connects TRBV7-8 to TRBJ1-2; the D gene is possibly TRBD1 (5 bases). The CDR3 contains 12 residues. Per the germline V gene, CDR1 is SGHVS and CDR2 is FQNEAQ. Trimming pared 1 base from V and 13 bases from J, leaving 13 bases between. The CDR3 protein is CASSLGGRASTF. As DNA, the CDR3 is TGTGCCAGCAGCTTAGGGGGACGGGCATCCACCTTC.

The chain uses TRBV11-2 and TRBJ1-1, with D hard to call. The CDR3 runs 12 residues. V shed 4 bases and J shed 10 bases, with 13 bases lying between them. CDR1 is SGHAT, CDR2 FQNNGV, per germline. The CDR3 region is CASSYRLPPAFF. In nucleotides, the CDR3 is TGTGCCAGCAGCTATCGATTGCCCCCAGCTTTCTTT. Full variable domain (rest looked up from reference TRBV11-2 and TRBJ1-1): EAGVAQSPRYKIIEKRQSVAFWCNPISGHATLYWYQQILGQGPKLLIQFQNNGVVDDSQLPKDRFSAERLKGVDSTLKIQPAKLEDSAVYLCASSYRLPPAFFGQGTRLTVV.

This chain links TRBV27 with TRBJ1-5; perhaps TRBD1 as D (5 bases). V was clipped by 7 bases and J by 2 bases, with 12 bases between them. Germline-derived CDR1 and CDR2 are MNHEY and SMNVEV (reference sequence). The CDR3 has 14 residues. The CDR3 protein is CASKRGRGNQPQHF. The CDR3 nucleotides read TGTGCCAGCAAAAGGGGCAGGGGCAATCAGCCCCAGCATTTT.

Of note for this clone: This sample includes further DNA sequences coding for the same CDR3. The chain uses TRBV5-1 and TRBJ1-3; the D gene is possibly TRBD1 (5 bases). Trimming took 4 bases from V and 4 from J, leaving 15 bases between them. Germline CDR1 and CDR2: SGHRS and YFSETQ. The CDR3 extends over 15 amino acids. The CDR3 sequence: CASSLNWGSGNTIYF. As DNA, the CDR3 is TGCGCCAGCAGCCTGAATTGGGGGTCGGGAAACACCATATATTTT.

The V gene is TRBV6-5, the J gene TRBJ1-5; TRBD1 might be the D (5 bases). From germline, CDR1 is MNHEY and CDR2 SVGAGI. Trimming cost V 6 bases and J 7 bases, with 13 bases left between them. This CDR3 has 13 residues. The CDR3 region has the DNA TGTGCCAGCAGCCCGGAGCAGGGCCAGCCCCAGCATTTT. Amino acid sequence: CASSPEQGQPQHF.

The chain employs TRBV7-9 and TRBJ2-1; the match to TRBD2 covers 8 bases. V dropped 5 bases and J dropped 3; count of bases not matched to a gene: 6. The V gene's germline CDR1 is SEHNR and CDR2 FQNEAQ (reference sequence). The CDR3 is 15 residues long. DNA for the CDR3: TGTGCCAGCAGCCTAAGCGGGAGAAACTACAATGAGCAGTTCTTC. Translated: CASSLSGRNYNEQFF.

The CDR3 DNA follows: TGTGCCAGCAGCCAATTCGTAGCAGACAAATCCTACGAGCAGTACTTC. Its protein product is CASSQFVADKSYEQYF. The chain links TRBV14 to TRBJ2-7; D call uncertain. V was clipped by 2 bases and J by 1 base, with 15 bases between them. The CDR3 is 16 amino acids. Germline CDR1 is SGHDN and CDR2 is FVKESK. Together with reference TRBV14 and TRBJ2-7, the CDR3 gives the full variable domain: EAGVTQFPSHSVIEKGQTVTLRCDPISGHDNLYWYRRVMGKEIKFLLHFVKESKQDESGMPNNRFLAERTGGTYSTLKVQPAELEDSGVYFCASSQFVADKSYEQYFGPGTRLTVT.

This clone has just one count. The chain is built from TRBV5-6 and TRBJ1-6, with D possibly TRBD1 on 5 matching bases. The CDR3 runs to 17 residues. V was clipped by 2 bases and J by 10 bases, with 22 bases between them. Germline loops: CDR1 SGHDT, CDR2 YYEEEE. This CDR3 is CASSFRGTGTFVSPLHF. Written as DNA, the CDR3 is TGTGCCAGCAGCTTTCGCGGGACCGGGACGTTTGTCTCACCCCTCCACTTT.